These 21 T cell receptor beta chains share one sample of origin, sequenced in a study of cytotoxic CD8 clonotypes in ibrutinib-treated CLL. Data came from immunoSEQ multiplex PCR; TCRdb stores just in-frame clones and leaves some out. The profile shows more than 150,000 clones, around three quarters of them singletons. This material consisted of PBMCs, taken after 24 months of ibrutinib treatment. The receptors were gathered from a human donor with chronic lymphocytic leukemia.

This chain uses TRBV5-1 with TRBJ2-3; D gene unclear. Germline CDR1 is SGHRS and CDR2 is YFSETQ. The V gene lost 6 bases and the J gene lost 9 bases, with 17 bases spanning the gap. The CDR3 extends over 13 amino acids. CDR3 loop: CASMVTRADTQYF. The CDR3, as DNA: TGCGCCAGCATGGTCACAAGGGCCGACACGCAGTATTTT.

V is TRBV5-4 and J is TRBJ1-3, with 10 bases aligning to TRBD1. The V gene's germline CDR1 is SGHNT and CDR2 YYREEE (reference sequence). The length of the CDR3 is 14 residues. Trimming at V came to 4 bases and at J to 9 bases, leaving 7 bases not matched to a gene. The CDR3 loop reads CASSARQGASTIYF. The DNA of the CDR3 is TGTGCCAGCAGCGCCAGACAGGGGGCCAGCACCATATATTTT.

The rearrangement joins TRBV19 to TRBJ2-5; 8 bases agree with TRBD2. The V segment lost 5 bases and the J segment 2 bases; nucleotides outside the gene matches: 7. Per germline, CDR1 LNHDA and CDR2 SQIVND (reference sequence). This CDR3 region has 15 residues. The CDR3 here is CASSHRREGQETQYF. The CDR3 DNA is TGTGCCAGTAGTCACCGACGGGAGGGTCAAGAGACCCAGTACTTC.

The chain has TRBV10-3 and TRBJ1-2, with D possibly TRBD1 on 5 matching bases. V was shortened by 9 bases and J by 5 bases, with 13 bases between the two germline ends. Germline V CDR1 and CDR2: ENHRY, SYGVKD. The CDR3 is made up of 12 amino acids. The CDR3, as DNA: TGTGCCATGGGACCCGGGGAGTATGGCTACACCTTC. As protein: CAMGPGEYGYTF.

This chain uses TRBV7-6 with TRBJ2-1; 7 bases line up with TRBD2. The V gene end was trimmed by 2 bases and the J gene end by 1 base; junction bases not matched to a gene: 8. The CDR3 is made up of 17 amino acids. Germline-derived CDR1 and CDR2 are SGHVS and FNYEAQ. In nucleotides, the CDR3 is TGTGCCAGCAGCTTATATTCACTAGCGCCTTCCTACAATGAGCAGTTCTTC. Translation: CASSLYSLAPSYNEQFF.

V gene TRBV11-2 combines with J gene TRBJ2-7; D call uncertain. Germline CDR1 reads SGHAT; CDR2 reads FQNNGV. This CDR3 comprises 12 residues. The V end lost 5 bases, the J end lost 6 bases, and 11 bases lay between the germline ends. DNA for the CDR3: TGTGCCAGCAGCCCCGGGCTTGGCGAGCAGTACTTC. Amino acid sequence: CASSPGLGEQYF.

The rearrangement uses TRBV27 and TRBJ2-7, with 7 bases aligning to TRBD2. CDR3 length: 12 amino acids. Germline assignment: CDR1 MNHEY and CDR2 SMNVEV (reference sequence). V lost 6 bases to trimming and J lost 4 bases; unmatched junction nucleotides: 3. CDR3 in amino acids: CASRAGLYEQYF. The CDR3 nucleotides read TGTGCCAGCAGAGCGGGACTTTACGAGCAGTACTTC.

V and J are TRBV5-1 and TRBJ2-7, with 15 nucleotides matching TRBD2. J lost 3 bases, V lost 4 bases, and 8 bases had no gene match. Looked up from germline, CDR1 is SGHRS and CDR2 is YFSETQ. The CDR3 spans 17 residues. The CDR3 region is CASSQGLAGGGVYEQYF. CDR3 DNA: TGCGCCAGCAGCCAGGGACTAGCGGGAGGCGGGGTCTACGAGCAGTACTTC.

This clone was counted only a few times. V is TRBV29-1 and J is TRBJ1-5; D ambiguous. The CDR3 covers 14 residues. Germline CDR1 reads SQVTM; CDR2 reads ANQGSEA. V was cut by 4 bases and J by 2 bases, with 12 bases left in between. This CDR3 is CSVALRGGNQPQHF. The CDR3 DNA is TGCAGCGTTGCCTTGCGCGGCGGCAATCAGCCCCAGCATTTT.

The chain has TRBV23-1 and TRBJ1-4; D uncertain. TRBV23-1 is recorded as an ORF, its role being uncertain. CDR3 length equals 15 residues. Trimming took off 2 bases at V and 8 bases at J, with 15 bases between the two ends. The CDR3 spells CASSQKVHPKEKLFF. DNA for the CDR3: TGCGCCAGCAGTCAAAAAGTACACCCGAAAGAAAAACTGTTTTTT.

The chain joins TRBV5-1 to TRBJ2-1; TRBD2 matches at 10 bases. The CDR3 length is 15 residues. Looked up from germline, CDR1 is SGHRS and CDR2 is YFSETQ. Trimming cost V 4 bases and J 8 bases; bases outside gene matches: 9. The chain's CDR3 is CASSMGLAKDYEQFF. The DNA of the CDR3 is TGCGCCAGCAGCATGGGACTAGCGAAGGATTATGAGCAGTTCTTC.

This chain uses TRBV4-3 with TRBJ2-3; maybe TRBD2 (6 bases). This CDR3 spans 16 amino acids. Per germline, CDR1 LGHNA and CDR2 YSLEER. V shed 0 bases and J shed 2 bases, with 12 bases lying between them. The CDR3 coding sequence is TGCGCCAGCAGCCAAGAGGCGGGATCGAACACAGATACGCAGTATTTT. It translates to CASSQEAGSNTDTQYF.

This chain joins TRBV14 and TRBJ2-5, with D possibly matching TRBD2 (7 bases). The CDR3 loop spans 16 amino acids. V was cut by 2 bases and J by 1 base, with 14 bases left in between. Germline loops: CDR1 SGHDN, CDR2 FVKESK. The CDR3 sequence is CASSQRGGAPQETQYF. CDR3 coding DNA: TGTGCCAGCAGCCAAAGAGGGGGGGCCCCCCAAGAGACCCAGTACTTC.

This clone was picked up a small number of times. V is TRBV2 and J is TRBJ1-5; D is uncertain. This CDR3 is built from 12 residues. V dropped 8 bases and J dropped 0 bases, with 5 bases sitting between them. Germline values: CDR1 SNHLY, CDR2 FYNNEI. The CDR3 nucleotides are TGTGCCAGCGCCGATAGCAATCAGCCCCAGCATTTT. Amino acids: CASADSNQPQHF.

The CDR3 here is CASSLVVPNYGYTF. CDR3 DNA: TGTGCCAGCAGCTTGGTGGTGCCTAACTATGGCTACACCTTC. This sequence joins TRBV5-6 and TRBJ1-2, with D unresolved. The V end was cut by 0 bases, the J end by 0 bases, with 6 bases between. The CDR3 covers 14 residues. Per the germline V gene, CDR1 is SGHDT and CDR2 is YYEEEE.

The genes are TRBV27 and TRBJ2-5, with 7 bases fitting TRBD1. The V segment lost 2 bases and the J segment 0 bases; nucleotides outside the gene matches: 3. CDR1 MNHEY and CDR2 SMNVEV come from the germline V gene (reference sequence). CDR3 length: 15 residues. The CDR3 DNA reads TGTGCCAGCAGTTTAGGCAGGGGGTACCAAGAGACCCAGTACTTC. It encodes CASSLGRGYQETQYF.

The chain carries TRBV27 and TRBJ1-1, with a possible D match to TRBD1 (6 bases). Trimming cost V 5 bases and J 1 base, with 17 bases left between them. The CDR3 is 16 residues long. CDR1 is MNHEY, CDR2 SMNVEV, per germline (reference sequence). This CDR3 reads CASSRATGTQNTEAFF. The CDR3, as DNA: TGTGCCAGCAGTCGTGCCACCGGGACACAGAACACTGAAGCTTTCTTT.

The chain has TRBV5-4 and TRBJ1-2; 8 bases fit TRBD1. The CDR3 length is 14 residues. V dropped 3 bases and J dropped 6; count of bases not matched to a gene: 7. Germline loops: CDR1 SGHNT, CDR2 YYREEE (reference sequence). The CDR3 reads CASSYAGGLDGYTF. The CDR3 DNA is TGTGCCAGCAGCTATGCAGGGGGCTTAGATGGCTACACCTTC.

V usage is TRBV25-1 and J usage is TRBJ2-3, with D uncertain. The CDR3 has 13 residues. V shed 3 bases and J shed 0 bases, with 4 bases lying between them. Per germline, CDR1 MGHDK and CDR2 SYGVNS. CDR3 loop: CASSDRSTDTQYF. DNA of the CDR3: TGTGCCAGCAGTGACAGGAGCACAGATACGCAGTATTTT.

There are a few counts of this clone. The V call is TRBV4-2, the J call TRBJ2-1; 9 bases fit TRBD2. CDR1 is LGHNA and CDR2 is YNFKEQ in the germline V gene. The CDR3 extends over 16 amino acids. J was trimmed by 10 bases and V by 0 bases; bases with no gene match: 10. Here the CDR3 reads CASSQEISGGVYEQFF. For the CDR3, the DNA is TGTGCCAGCAGCCAAGAGATTAGCGGGGGAGTATACGAGCAGTTCTTC.

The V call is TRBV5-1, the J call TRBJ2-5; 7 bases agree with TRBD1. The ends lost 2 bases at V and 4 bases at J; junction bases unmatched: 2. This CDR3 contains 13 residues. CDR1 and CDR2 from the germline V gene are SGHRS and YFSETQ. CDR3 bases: TGCGCCAGCAGCTTCCAGGGGGTAGAGACCCAGTACTTC. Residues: CASSFQGVETQYF.